The next 29 T cell receptor beta chains were all read from a single sample in a study of shared clonotypes between healthy human individuals. Clones were sequenced by immunoSEQ multiplex PCR, and TCRdb holds only the in-frame ones, with some missing. The sample has 500,000 to 700,000 clones, approximately 95% seen once. The naive CD8 fraction comprised CD45RO-negative cells positively selected for CCR7 and excluded terminally differentiated effector memory CD45RA+ cells. Material for sequencing was naive CD8+ T cells sorted from blood. These receptors originate from a woman in her thirties in good health.

This chain connects TRBV11-2 to TRBJ2-7, with D possibly matching TRBD1 (5 bases). The ends were cut back, 0 bases at V and 3 bases at J, with 6 bases in the middle. Germline V gene lookup returns CDR1 SGHAT and CDR2 FQNNGV. The CDR3 consists of 13 residues. The CDR3 region is CASSLEQGYEQYF. CDR3 in DNA: TGTGCCAGCAGCTTAGAGCAGGGCTACGAGCAGTACTTC.

The chain has TRBV2 and TRBJ2-3; D might be TRBD2 (6 bases). The CDR3 runs to 17 residues. V shed 2 bases and J shed 0 bases, with 15 bases lying between them. Germline CDR1 is SNHLY and CDR2 is FYNNEI. CDR3 region: CASSELPGASSTDTQYF. CDR3 sequence (DNA): TGTGCCAGCAGTGAACTGCCGGGAGCGAGTAGCACAGATACGCAGTATTTT.

The chain carries TRBV6-1 and TRBJ2-7, with TRBD1 matching over 8 bases. The CDR3 spans 12 residues. CDR1 MNHNS and CDR2 SASEGT come from the germline V gene. Germline trimming cut 7 bases from V and 3 bases from J; bases unmatched to any gene: 2. The CDR3 protein is CASTDRGYEQYF. In nucleotides, the CDR3 is TGTGCCAGCACCGACAGGGGCTACGAGCAGTACTTC.

J is TRBJ2-7 and V is TRBV9; the match to TRBD2 covers 9 bases. With V trimmed by 4 bases and J by 0 bases, 8 bases remained unmatched. CDR1 SGDLS and CDR2 YYNGEE come from the germline V gene. The CDR3 runs to 16 residues. The CDR3 sequence: CASSPDGLAHSYEQYF. As DNA, the CDR3 is TGTGCCAGCAGCCCCGATGGACTAGCGCACTCCTACGAGCAGTACTTC.

This sequence joins TRBV19 and TRBJ2-7; D is possibly TRBD1 or TRBD2 (5 bases each). The germline V and J ends were trimmed by 6 bases and 3 bases, with 15 bases remaining between them. This CDR3 region has 14 residues. The germline V gene encodes CDR1 LNHDA and CDR2 SQIVND (reference sequence). The CDR3 protein is CASRPRGPYYEQYF. The DNA of the CDR3 is TGTGCCAGTAGGCCGAGGGGCCCTTACTACGAGCAGTACTTC.

The rearrangement uses TRBV7-9 and TRBJ1-4, with 7 bases matching TRBD1. V lost 4 bases, J lost 5 bases, and 10 bases stayed unmatched. The germline V gene has CDR1 SEHNR and CDR2 FQNEAQ (reference sequence). CDR3 size: 16 residues. The CDR3 nucleotides read TGTGCCAGCAGCTGGGGGCAGGGGGGCACAAATGAAAAACTGTTTTTT. It translates to CASSWGQGGTNEKLFF. The full variable domain, rest sourced from reference TRBV7-9 and TRBJ1-4, is DTGVSQNPRHKITKRGQNVTFRCDPISEHNRLYWYRQTLGQGPEFLTYFQNEAQLEKSRLLSDRFSAERPKGSFSTLEIQRTEQGDSAMYLCASSWGQGGTNEKLFFGSGTQLSVL.

This chain connects TRBV19 to TRBJ1-3; D might be TRBD1 (5 bases). CDR1 is LNHDA and CDR2 is SQIVND in the germline V gene (reference sequence). V dropped 7 bases and J dropped 2 bases, with 12 bases sitting between them. This CDR3 has 14 amino acids. In nucleotides, the CDR3 is TGTGCCAGTACCATGGGCAGGGCTGGAAACACCATATATTTT. As protein: CASTMGRAGNTIYF.

The chain uses TRBV11-3 and TRBJ1-3; D not certain. The germline V and J ends were trimmed by 3 bases and 0 bases, with 21 bases remaining between them. Germline CDR1 is SGHNT and CDR2 is YENEEA. The length of the CDR3 is 19 residues. CDR3 DNA: TGTGCCAGCAGCTTTGATTTCGGAGGGAGCCTCTCCTCTGGAAACACCATATATTTT. This sequence encodes CASSFDFGGSLSSGNTIYF. Together with reference TRBV11-3 and TRBJ1-3, the CDR3 gives the full variable domain: EAGVVQSPRYKIIEKKQPVAFWCNPISGHNTLYWYLQNLGQGPELLIRYENEEAVDDSQLPKDRFSAERLKGVDSTLKIQPAELGDSAVYLCASSFDFGGSLSSGNTIYFGEGSWLTVV.

This clone has just one count. The chain combines TRBV7-2 with TRBJ2-2, with 7 bases identical to TRBD1. V lost 5 bases, J lost 3 bases, and 12 bases stayed unmatched. The CDR3 consists of 17 residues. CDR1 and CDR2 from the germline V gene are SGHTA and FQGNSA. The CDR3 loop is CASSQGDRAGYTGELFF. In nucleotides, the CDR3 is TGTGCCAGCAGCCAGGGCGACAGGGCCGGGTACACCGGGGAGCTGTTTTTT.

The V gene is TRBV7-9, the J gene TRBJ1-1; 7 bases map to TRBD1. The CDR3 runs 15 residues. The germline gives CDR1 SEHNR, CDR2 FQNEAQ (reference sequence). V dropped 2 bases and J dropped 6; count of bases not matched to a gene: 9. The CDR3 DNA is TGTGCCAGCAGCTTAAGGACAGGTGGGTTCTCTGAAGCTTTCTTT. As protein: CASSLRTGGFSEAFF.

The rearrangement uses TRBV27 and TRBJ1-5; D gene uncertain. The CDR3 sequence is 14 residues long. CDR1 and CDR2 (germline): MNHEY, SMNVEV (reference sequence). With 8 bases removed from V and 1 base from J, the gap between germline ends came to 12 bases. The CDR3 bases are TGTGCCAGCGGATACTTCGGGAGCAATCAGCCCCAGCATTTT. As protein: CASGYFGSNQPQHF.

The chain uses TRBV18 and TRBJ1-4; D ambiguous. Trimming shortened V by 2 bases and J by 0 bases, and 10 bases separated the two germline ends. The CDR3 runs 16 residues. From germline, CDR1 is KGHSH and CDR2 LQKENI. CDR3 residues: CASSPTTATTNEKLFF. The DNA for the CDR3 is TGTGCCAGCTCACCAACGACTGCGACAACTAATGAAAAACTGTTTTTT.

The CDR3 spells CASSQTQREASYEQYF. The CDR3 DNA reads TGCGCCAGCAGCCAAACACAGCGGGAGGCCTCCTACGAGCAGTACTTC. The chain uses TRBV4-1 and TRBJ2-5; 9 nucleotides align to TRBD2. The J call may be in error: the DNA end matches TRBJ2-7 better. The CDR3 extends over 16 amino acids. Germline V gene sequence: CDR1 MGHRA, CDR2 YSYEKL.

The gene calls are TRBV7-9 and TRBJ2-7, with 8 bases lining up with TRBD2. Germline values: CDR1 SEHNR, CDR2 FQNEAQ (reference sequence). V shed 4 bases and J 0 bases; nucleotides not matched to a gene: 5. The CDR3 extends over 15 amino acids. CDR3 sequence reads: CASSSGLVNSYEQYF. In nucleotides, the CDR3 is TGTGCCAGCAGCTCGGGACTAGTGAACTCCTACGAGCAGTACTTC.

The chain has TRBV6-1 and TRBJ2-7, with 14 nucleotides matching TRBD2. CDR1 is MNHNS and CDR2 is SASEGT in the germline V gene. The length of the CDR3 is 15 residues. J lost 4 bases, V lost 3 bases, and 2 bases had no gene match. CDR3 loop: CASSDGTSGSYEQYF. DNA of the CDR3: TGTGCCAGCAGTGACGGGACTAGCGGGAGTTACGAGCAGTACTTC.

The rearrangement links TRBV7-6 to TRBJ1-5, with D maybe TRBD1 (6 bases). The CDR3 is made up of 15 amino acids. Germline V gene sequence: CDR1 SGHVS, CDR2 FNYEAQ. The V end lost 5 bases, the J end lost 5 bases, and 16 bases lay between the germline ends. The CDR3 sequence is CASSPGGALYQPQHF. DNA for the CDR3: TGTGCCAGCAGCCCCGGGGGGGCTTTATATCAGCCCCAGCATTTT.

This chain joins TRBV14 and TRBJ2-2, with no clear D. The CDR3 totals 19 residues. V was pared by 0 bases and J by 2 bases, with 19 bases between. The germline V gene encodes CDR1 SGHDN and CDR2 FVKESK. The CDR3 DNA follows: TGTGCCAGCAGCCAAGATTTCCTGGTGAACAGCCCAAACACCGGGGAGCTGTTTTTT. Its protein product is CASSQDFLVNSPNTGELFF.

In DNA, the CDR3 is TGTGCCAGCAGCTACCCTAGCACCTACGAGCAGTACTTC. Its translation is CASSYPSTYEQYF. The V call is TRBV13, the J call TRBJ2-7; tentative D call: TRBD2 (5 bases). Germline-derived CDR1 and CDR2 are PRHDT and FYEKMQ (reference sequence). Trimming shortened V by 4 bases and J by 2 bases, and 9 bases separated the two germline ends. This CDR3 region has 13 residues. Filled out from reference TRBV13 and TRBJ2-7, the complete variable domain reads AAGVIQSPRHLIKEKRETATLKCYPIPRHDTVYWYQQGPGQDPQFLISFYEKMQSDKGSIPDRFSAQQFSDYHSELNMSSLELGDSALYFCASSYPSTYEQYFGPGTRLTVT.

This chain connects TRBV4-2 to TRBJ1-5, with 8 bases aligning to TRBD1. CDR3 size: 15 residues. Germline loops: CDR1 LGHNA, CDR2 YNFKEQ. The V and J ends lost 1 base and 5 bases, in that order; junction bases with no gene match: 4. The chain's CDR3 is CASSQVQGGDQPQHF. The CDR3 nucleotides are TGTGCCAGCAGCCAAGTACAGGGGGGGGATCAGCCCCAGCATTTT.

This clone was recorded only once. The rearrangement links TRBV29-1 to TRBJ1-1, with D maybe TRBD1 (5 bases). The germline V gene has CDR1 SQVTM and CDR2 ANQGSEA. There are 14 residues in the CDR3. V shed 1 base and J shed 3 bases, with 12 bases lying between them. CDR3 amino acids: CSVEVEGLHTEAFF. Written as DNA, the CDR3 is TGCAGCGTTGAAGTAGAGGGGTTGCACACTGAAGCTTTCTTT.

The CDR3 nucleotides read TGCGCCAGCAGCCAAGTTGTCCTCGGGAACACTGAAGCTTTCTTT. Translation: CASSQVVLGNTEAFF. The chain uses TRBV4-1 and TRBJ1-1; D not resolved. The CDR3 length is 15 residues. V lost 1 base, J lost 1 base, and 10 bases lay in between. Germline V gene data show CDR1 as MGHRA and CDR2 as YSYEKL.

DNA of the CDR3: TGTGCCAGCAGGATGCTAGCGGGAGGGATTGCAGATACGCAGTATTTT. It codes for CASRMLAGGIADTQYF. This sequence joins TRBV2 and TRBJ2-3, with 12 bases lining up with TRBD2. CDR1 is SNHLY and CDR2 is FYNNEI in the germline V gene. CDR3 length: 16 residues. V lost 6 bases to trimming and J lost 4 bases; unmatched junction nucleotides: 8.

V and J are TRBV6-5 and TRBJ1-2; perhaps TRBD1 as D (5 bases). Trimming pared 5 bases from V and 6 bases from J, leaving 13 bases between. Germline V gives CDR1 MNHEY, CDR2 SVGAGI. The CDR3 extends over 13 amino acids. CDR3 region: CASSADSLDGYTF. As DNA, the CDR3 is TGTGCCAGCAGTGCAGACAGCCTAGATGGCTACACCTTC.

This chain joins TRBV10-3 and TRBJ1-2, with TRBD1 identical over 7 bases. The V and J ends lost 3 bases and 3 bases, in that order; junction bases with no gene match: 7. The CDR3 has 15 residues. Germline CDR1 is ENHRY and CDR2 is SYGVKD. The CDR3, as DNA: TGTGCCATCAGTGACCCAGGGGGTCCCGACTATGGCTACACCTTC. Translation: CAISDPGGPDYGYTF.

The V call is TRBV7-9, the J call TRBJ2-7, with 8 bases lining up with TRBD2. CDR1 is SEHNR, CDR2 FQNEAQ, per germline (reference sequence). This CDR3 is 17 amino acids long. The ends lost 1 base at V and 1 base at J; junction bases unmatched: 9. The CDR3 reads CASSLGFGTSGSYEQYF. CDR3 nucleotide sequence: TGTGCCAGCAGCTTAGGGTTTGGAACTAGCGGATCCTACGAGCAGTACTTC.

The chain joins TRBV27 to TRBJ2-7; the match to TRBD2 covers 7 bases. The germline V gene has CDR1 MNHEY and CDR2 SMNVEV (reference sequence). V shed 6 bases, J shed 5 bases, and the junction held 10 bases outside the gene matches. CDR3 length equals 14 residues. As DNA, the CDR3 is TGTGCCAGCAGCTGGAGCGGGAAGCTAGACGAGCAGTACTTC. Translated, it gives CASSWSGKLDEQYF.

The chain combines TRBV27 with TRBJ2-5; no clear D. Trimming shortened V by 6 bases and J by 7 bases, and 9 bases separated the two germline ends. The germline gives CDR1 MNHEY, CDR2 SMNVEV (reference sequence). The CDR3 consists of 11 residues. The CDR3 reads CASRLGATQYF. The CDR3 region has the DNA TGTGCCAGCAGACTCGGAGCGACCCAGTACTTC.

The rearrangement uses TRBV4-1 and TRBJ2-1, with no clear D. Trimming removed 1 base from V and 7 bases from J, with 8 bases in between. The CDR3 is made up of 13 amino acids. Germline V CDR1 and CDR2: MGHRA, YSYEKL. DNA of the CDR3: TGCGCCAGCAGCCAAGTGTCGCAAAATGAGCAGTTCTTC. Translated, it gives CASSQVSQNEQFF.

V gene TRBV15 combines with J gene TRBJ2-5; either TRBD1 or TRBD2 may fit D (7 bases each). V was clipped by 1 base and J by 1 base, with 16 bases between them. Looked up from germline, CDR1 is LNHNV and CDR2 is YYDKDF (reference sequence). This CDR3 region has 17 residues. DNA of the CDR3: TGTGCCACCAGCAGAGTAGAAGGCAGGGGGGGCCAAGAGACCCAGTACTTC. Its translation is CATSRVEGRGGQETQYF. Filled out from reference TRBV15 and TRBJ2-5, the complete variable domain reads DAMVIQNPRYQVTQFGKPVTLSCSQTLNHNVMYWYQQKSSQAPKLLFHYYDKDFNNEADTPDNFQSRRPNTSFCFLDIRSPGLGDTAMYLCATSRVEGRGGQETQYFGPGTRLLVL.